Each of the 30 T cell receptor beta chains below was sequenced from the same sample in a study of T cells in Graves' hyperthyroidism and ophthalmopathy. Amplified regions were TCR beta CDR3 sequences from RNA transcripts. The HTBI primer set served for first-round RT-PCR of the TCR CDR3. TCRdb redid the calling of the multiplex PCR reads with MiXCR, one entry per CDR3 protein. The table includes 250,000 to 350,000 distinct CDR3 sequences, about a sixth detected once. Sequencing was performed on blood. These receptors were taken from a woman in her sixties or seventies with Graves' ophthalmopathy.

The J gene is TRBJ1-5, the V gene TRBV3-1; D unresolved. V was shortened by 0 bases and J by 5 bases, with 5 bases between the two germline ends. There are 13 residues in the CDR3. From germline, CDR1 is LGHDT and CDR2 YNNKEL (reference sequence). CDR3 residues: CASSQEFDQPQHF. The CDR3 DNA sequence: TGTGCCAGCAGCCAAGAGTTTGATCAGCCCCAGCATTTT.

This clonotype was seen only a few times. The V and J genes are TRBV3-1 and TRBJ1-4, with D perhaps TRBD1 (5 bases). Germline assignment: CDR1 LGHDT and CDR2 YNNKEL (reference sequence). CDR3 size: 13 residues. V was cut by 4 bases and J by 8 bases, with 11 bases left in between. The CDR3 loop reads CASSRTRPEKLFF. The CDR3, as DNA: TGTGCCAGCAGCCGGACAAGGCCCGAAAAACTGTTTTTT.

This clonotype came up a few times. The rearrangement joins TRBV19 to TRBJ1-1; a possible D gene is TRBD1 (6 bases). The CDR3 consists of 13 residues. V was shortened by 9 bases and J by 4 bases, with 15 bases between the two germline ends. Germline-derived CDR1 and CDR2 are LNHDA and SQIVND (reference sequence). The CDR3 coding sequence is TGTGCCAGCCGGAGGGAGGGGGGCACTGAAGCTTTCTTT. This gives the protein CASRREGGTEAFF.

This clonotype appeared a few times. This sequence joins TRBV29-1 and TRBJ1-1; possibly TRBD1 for D (5 bases). Looked up from germline, CDR1 is SQVTM and CDR2 is ANQGSEA. V was shortened by 3 bases and J by 1 base, with 9 bases between the two germline ends. The length of the CDR3 is 13 residues. The CDR3 loop is CSVDSGENTEAFF. The CDR3 region has the DNA TGCAGCGTTGATTCGGGGGAGAACACTGAAGCTTTCTTT.

The chain couples TRBV3-1 to TRBJ2-7; tentatively, D is TRBD1 or TRBD2 (5 bases each). V lost 4 bases and J lost 2, with 12 bases in between. The CDR3 length is 14 residues. Per the germline V gene, CDR1 is LGHDT and CDR2 is YNNKEL (reference sequence). This CDR3 reads CASSRGTATYEQYF. Written as DNA, the CDR3 is TGTGCCAGCAGCCGGGGGACGGCTACCTACGAGCAGTACTTC.

A note on this clonotype: The junction departs from the called germline gene at one end, perhaps through a read error. The chain carries TRBV20-1 and TRBJ2-7, with a weak D call TRBD2 (7 bases). This CDR3 is 10 amino acids long. Germline assignment: CDR1 DFQATT and CDR2 SNEGSKA (reference sequence). For the CDR3, the DNA is TGCAGTGTAGGCGGGGGCGAGCAGGACTTC. Protein sequence: CSVGGGEQDF.

This clonotype was picked up many times. The CDR3 spells CASQGQNYGYTF. The CDR3 coding sequence is TGTGCCAGCCAGGGACAGAACTATGGCTACACCTTC. The rearrangement uses TRBV7-2 and TRBJ1-2; 7 bases are shared with TRBD1. The CDR3 extends over 12 amino acids. CDR1 SGHTA and CDR2 FQGNSA come from the germline V gene. The V segment lost 8 bases and the J segment 2 bases; nucleotides outside the gene matches: 2. The complete variable domain, with remaining parts taken from reference TRBV7-2 and TRBJ1-2, reads GAGVSQSPSNKVTEKGKDVELRCDPISGHTALYWYRQSLGQGLEFLIYFQGNSAPDKSGLPSDRFSAERTGGSVSTLTIQRTQQEDSAVYLCASQGQNYGYTFGSGTRLTVV.

Ten or more counts support this clonotype. The chain recombines TRBV27 with TRBJ1-5; TRBD1 matches 8 bases. This CDR3 has 14 amino acids. The V gene's germline CDR1 is MNHEY and CDR2 SMNVEV (reference sequence). Unmatched junction bases numbered 4, after V lost 5 bases and J lost 4 bases. The CDR3 protein is CASSAWTGNQPQHF. The DNA for the CDR3 is TGTGCCAGCAGTGCTTGGACAGGGAATCAGCCCCAGCATTTT.

This clonotype was counted only a few times. The chain recombines TRBV5-1 with TRBJ2-6; D is uncertain. From germline, CDR1 is SGHRS and CDR2 YFSETQ. V was cut by 0 bases and J by 0 bases, with 4 bases left in between. This CDR3 region has 15 residues. In DNA, the CDR3 is TGCGCCAGCAGCTTGGGGCCCTCTGGGGCCAACGTCCTGACTTTC. Translating gives CASSLGPSGANVLTF.

Ten or more counts support this clonotype. The chain has TRBV10-3 and TRBJ2-1, with TRBD2 as a possible D gene (7 bases). Germline CDR1 reads ENHRY; CDR2 reads SYGVKD. V was trimmed by 0 bases and J by 9 bases, leaving 15 bases between them. The CDR3 covers 15 residues. Here the CDR3 reads CAISESGGEISEQFF. CDR3 bases: TGTGCCATCAGTGAGTCAGGGGGGGAGATCAGTGAGCAGTTCTTC.

This clonotype was detected a few times. This chain links TRBV2 with TRBJ2-7; 7 nucleotides agree with TRBD1. Germline V gene sequence: CDR1 SNHLY, CDR2 FYNNEI. CDR3 size: 16 residues. V lost 5 bases and J lost 3; bases outside the gene matches: 13. The CDR3 spells CASSRQGPSIYYEQYF. The CDR3 coding sequence is TGTGCCAGCAGTCGACAGGGACCCTCCATTTACTACGAGCAGTACTTC.

This clonotype has a handful of counts. V and J are TRBV29-1 and TRBJ2-3; 7 bases align to TRBD1. Losses at the gene ends were 7 bases for V and 0 bases for J; bases not matched to a gene: 10. CDR1 is SQVTM and CDR2 is ANQGSEA in the germline V gene. There are 15 residues in the CDR3. CDR3 in amino acids: CSAEIGGQSTDTQYF. Here the CDR3 DNA reads TGCAGCGCCGAGATAGGGGGCCAGAGCACAGATACGCAGTATTTT.

There are many counts of this clonotype. The chain recombines TRBV2 with TRBJ2-2; 9 bases are shared with TRBD1. The length of the CDR3 is 16 residues. Germline V gene lookup returns CDR1 SNHLY and CDR2 FYNNEI. V dropped 2 bases and J dropped 2; count of bases not matched to a gene: 3. CDR3 in DNA: TGTGCCAGCAGTGAAATGGGACAGGGTAACACCGGGGAGCTGTTTTTT. Translating gives CASSEMGQGNTGELFF.

The table lists this clonotype with a few counts. The chain is built from TRBV27 and TRBJ2-1; 12 bases align to TRBD2. CDR1 and CDR2 from the germline V gene are MNHEY and SMNVEV (reference sequence). Losses at the gene ends were 1 base for V and 7 bases for J; bases not matched to a gene: 8. The CDR3 contains 17 residues. The CDR3 protein is CASSLWASGRAGNEQFF. In DNA form, the CDR3 reads TGTGCCAGCAGTTTATGGGCTAGCGGGAGGGCCGGGAATGAGCAGTTCTTC.

This clonotype was observed many times. This sequence joins TRBV20-1 and TRBJ1-4; no clear D gene. V lost 1 base and J 3 bases, leaving 9 bases between the germline ends. This CDR3 contains 14 residues. Germline V gene lookup returns CDR1 DFQATT and CDR2 SNEGSKA (reference sequence). In nucleotides, the CDR3 is TGCAGTGCTAGAGTTTTGGGATCTAATGAAAAACTGTTTTTT. It encodes CSARVLGSNEKLFF.

This clonotype has a count of ten or more. V is TRBV2 and J is TRBJ1-2; D gene uncertain. The CDR3 consists of 15 residues. Germline CDR1 is SNHLY and CDR2 is FYNNEI. Trimming took 0 bases from V and 5 from J, leaving 13 bases between them. The CDR3 coding sequence is TGTGCCAGCAGTGAAGCGGGTAGGGCCCATTATGGCTACACCTTC. Amino acid sequence: CASSEAGRAHYGYTF.

The rearrangement uses TRBV9 and TRBJ2-4, with D perhaps TRBD1 or TRBD2 (6 bases each). Between the trimmed V and J ends, which lost 0 bases and 8 bases, there was a span of 12 bases. CDR1 is SGDLS and CDR2 is YYNGEE in the germline V gene. This CDR3 has 14 residues. CDR3 coding DNA: TGTGCCAGCAGCGTAGCATCGGGGGCGTACATTCAGTACTTC. Translation gives CASSVASGAYIQYF.

This clonotype was seen many times. The chain recombines TRBV7-2 with TRBJ2-1, with no clear D. CDR1 SGHTA and CDR2 FQGNSA come from the germline V gene. CDR3 length equals 16 residues. The V end lost 0 bases, the J end lost 0 bases, and 9 bases lay between the germline ends. DNA of the CDR3: TGTGCCAGCAGCTTAGCGCGCGGTAGCTCCTACAATGAGCAGTTCTTC. Its protein product is CASSLARGSSYNEQFF.

At least ten counts were recorded for this clonotype. The J gene is TRBJ2-7, the V gene TRBV20-1, with 12 bases that match TRBD2. This CDR3 comprises 18 residues. The germline V gene encodes CDR1 DFQATT and CDR2 SNEGSKA (reference sequence). The V segment lost 6 bases and the J segment 2 bases; nucleotides outside the gene matches: 17. The CDR3 sequence is CSATDQGRTSGKTYEQYF. As DNA, the CDR3 is TGCAGTGCGACGGACCAGGGGAGGACTAGCGGGAAGACCTACGAGCAGTACTTC.

The sample holds many counts of this clonotype. The chain is built from TRBV25-1 and TRBJ1-1; D perhaps matches TRBD1 (6 bases). V lost 3 bases and J 3 bases, leaving 8 bases between the germline ends. The CDR3 is 13 residues long. CDR1 MGHDK and CDR2 SYGVNS come from the germline V gene. The CDR3 loop reads CASSEGHYTEAFF. The CDR3 nucleotides read TGTGCCAGCAGTGAGGGACACTACACTGAAGCTTTCTTT.

The chain couples TRBV9 to TRBJ1-5, with 7 bases that match TRBD1. The CDR3 covers 15 residues. Trimming removed 3 bases from V and 4 bases from J; junction bases left unmatched: 7. Germline V lookup: CDR1 SGDLS, CDR2 YYNGEE. As DNA, the CDR3 is TGTGCCAGCAGCGCCTCACAGGGGACTAATCAGCCCCAGCATTTT. Its translation: CASSASQGTNQPQHF. The entire variable domain, with the rest obtained from reference TRBV9 and TRBJ1-5, is as follows: DSGVTQTPKHLITATGQRVTLRCSPRSGDLSVYWYQQSLDQGLQFLIQYYNGEERAKGNILERFSAQQFPDLHSELNLSSLELGDSALYFCASSASQGTNQPQHFGDGTRLSIL.

This clonotype was detected many times. The gene calls are TRBV2 and TRBJ2-5; 9 bases agree with TRBD1. V gave up 6 bases and J gave up 5 bases; unmatched junction bases: 13. This CDR3 contains 16 residues. Germline V gene sequence: CDR1 SNHLY, CDR2 FYNNEI. Here the CDR3 DNA reads TGTGCCAGCAGCAGAGCTCCGGGACAGGGAGGGGAGACCCAGTACTTC. Protein product: CASSRAPGQGGETQYF.

The chain has TRBV7-2 and TRBJ1-2, with D possibly TRBD1 on 5 matching bases. V was trimmed by 3 bases and J by 4 bases, leaving 21 bases between them. The CDR3 consists of 17 residues. Germline-derived CDR1 and CDR2 are SGHTA and FQGNSA. In nucleotides, the CDR3 is TGTGCCAGCAGCTTCGGCAGGGCCTTCGATAATTCCTATGGCTACACCTTC. Translated: CASSFGRAFDNSYGYTF. The complete variable domain, with remaining parts taken from reference TRBV7-2 and TRBJ1-2, reads GAGVSQSPSNKVTEKGKDVELRCDPISGHTALYWYRQSLGQGLEFLIYFQGNSAPDKSGLPSDRFSAERTGGSVSTLTIQRTQQEDSAVYLCASSFGRAFDNSYGYTFGSGTRLTVV.

This clonotype has ten or more counts. J is TRBJ2-1 and V is TRBV20-1; the match to TRBD2 covers 7 bases. V dropped 3 bases and J dropped 1; count of bases not matched to a gene: 3. The CDR3 contains 14 residues. In germline, CDR1 is DFQATT, CDR2 SNEGSKA (reference sequence). CDR3 sequence reads: CSARTSFSYNEQFF. The CDR3 coding sequence is TGCAGTGCTAGGACTAGCTTTTCCTACAATGAGCAGTTCTTC.

The chain combines TRBV12-3 or TRBV12-4 with TRBJ1-3, with unresolved D. V was pared by 1 base and J by 0 bases, with 10 bases between. The CDR3 totals 16 residues. The CDR3 is CASSLEAWSSGNTIYF. The CDR3 nucleotides read TGTGCCAGCAGTTTAGAGGCCTGGAGCTCTGGAAACACCATATATTTT.

This clonotype was observed at least ten times. J is TRBJ2-5 and V is TRBV28; D tentatively fits TRBD1 or TRBD2 (5 bases each). The CDR3 has 17 amino acids. V was cut by 5 bases and J by 1 base, with 20 bases left in between. Germline CDR1 reads MDHEN; CDR2 reads SYDVKM. DNA for the CDR3: TGTGCCAGCAGTACCCGGGGCTCGTATTGGGGCCAAGAGACCCAGTACTTC. This gives the protein CASSTRGSYWGQETQYF.

This clonotype occurred many times. This chain uses TRBV20-1 with TRBJ1-2; 9 nucleotides agree with TRBD1. The germline V gene encodes CDR1 DFQATT and CDR2 SNEGSKA (reference sequence). The CDR3 contains 14 residues. V lost 6 bases, J lost 1 base, and 6 bases stayed unmatched. CDR3 residues: CSAPKTGGNYGYTF. The CDR3 DNA reads TGCAGTGCACCGAAGACAGGGGGTAACTATGGCTACACCTTC.

This clonotype appeared many times. This chain joins TRBV4-3 and TRBJ1-6; TRBD1 matches 8 bases. There are 15 residues in the CDR3. V trimming: 1 base; J trimming: 10 bases; junction bases outside the gene matches: 6. Germline CDR1 reads LGHNA; CDR2 reads YSLEER. This CDR3 reads CASSQVDRDGSPLHF. The CDR3 DNA reads as TGCGCCAGCAGCCAAGTGGACAGGGACGGGTCACCCCTCCACTTT.

Points on this clonotype: This may stem from a read error, because a much larger clone lies one nucleotide away. The chain links TRBV10-3 to TRBJ1-1, with a tentative D call TRBD1 (5 bases). V lost 5 bases, J lost 5 bases, and 15 bases lay in between. The CDR3 runs to 14 residues. Germline CDR1 reads ENHRY; CDR2 reads SYGVKD. The CDR3 DNA reads TGTGCCATCAGTCCGACACGGGGCAGGACTGAAGCTTTCTTT. It is translated as CAISPTRGRTEAFF.

This clonotype was seen repeatedly, ten times or more. V is TRBV7-2 and J is TRBJ2-5; possibly TRBD2 for D (6 bases). CDR3 size: 15 residues. The germline V gene encodes CDR1 SGHTA and CDR2 FQGNSA. V dropped 5 bases and J dropped 0 bases, with 13 bases sitting between them. CDR3 residues: CASSRGASDQETQYF. In DNA, the CDR3 is TGTGCCAGCAGCCGAGGGGCTAGCGACCAAGAGACCCAGTACTTC.